This T cell receptor beta chain was captured in a study of early stage breast cancer tumors. TCRdb keeps only in-frame clones here, not all; method: immunoSEQ multiplex PCR. The data show about 48,000 clones, with roughly 80% seen just once and about 1.3% held by the top ten. The receptor was isolated from a person in their fifties with breast cancer. Material for sequencing was blood.

CDR3 in DNA: TGTGCCAGCAGCCGCGGAGGGCAGGGGCTCGCTGAAGCTTTCTTT. Encoded protein: CASSRGGQGLAEAFF. The chain joins TRBV6-6 to TRBJ1-1; a possible D gene is TRBD1 (6 bases). CDR1 is MNHNY and CDR2 is SVGAGI in the germline V gene (reference sequence). Trimming removed 6 bases at V and 6 bases at J, with 20 bases between. This CDR3 comprises 15 residues.